The following is a TCR beta chain sequence with its context. Its antigen is unknown. TCR beta CDR3 regions were amplified from RNA. The study used the HTBI primer set for a first-round RT-PCR of the TCR CDR3. TCRdb re-called the multiplex PCR reads with MiXCR, one entry per CDR3 protein. The sample lists 550,000 to 700,000 distinct CDR3 sequences, around 45% seen once, with 15% to 20% in the top ten. The V gene end was trimmed by 6 bases and the J gene end by 0 bases; junction bases not matched to a gene: 8. CDR3 size: 16 residues. Looked up from germline, CDR1 is MDHEN and CDR2 is SYDVKM. Diagnosing involved the use of clinical symptoms, serum thyroxine and TRAb, thyroid ultrasound and orbital computed tomography. The data originate from a study of T cells in Graves' hyperthyroidism and ophthalmopathy. Findings and limits, study-wide: Blood also carried most thyroid clonotypes expanded above 0.001.

The V and J genes are TRBV28 and TRBJ1-3; 7 nucleotides match TRBD1. The sequenced material came from peripheral blood or thyroid tissue (not recorded which). The TCR sequence derives from an adult woman with Graves' disease, either hyperthyroidism or ophthalmopathy (not recorded which). The CDR3 bases are TGTGCCAGCAGCCAATACAGGGGTAGCTCTGGAAACACCATATATTTT. Amino acid sequence: CASSQYRGSSGNTIYF.